The sequence of this TCR beta chain was determined in a study of shared clonotypes between healthy human individuals. TCRdb keeps only in-frame clones here, not all; method: immunoSEQ multiplex PCR. The sample holds about 1,500,000 clones, about 96% seen once. The CDR3 totals 16 residues. Germline V gene lookup returns CDR1 KGHSH and CDR2 LQKENI. The ends were cut back, 1 base at V and 3 bases at J, with 12 bases in the middle. The J gene is TRBJ1-4, the V gene TRBV18; D is ambiguous. This TCR came from a man between 25 and 39 years old in good health. The sample taken for sequencing was naive CD4+ T cells sorted from blood. Described subset: CD45RA+ positively selected. In DNA, the CDR3 is TGTGCCAGCTCACCACTTGGAGGCTCCTCTAATGAAAAACTGTTTTTT. Translation: CASSPLGGSSNEKLFF.